Described below is a single T cell receptor (beta chain) sequence and its context. Antigen: not known. Via MiXCR, TCRdb re-called the reads, giving one row per CDR3 protein. The sample includes approximately 990,000 distinct CDR3 sequences, around 31% seen only once; the top ten take about an eighth. These data originate in a study of T cell repertoires in cytomegalovirus infection. CDR3 length equals 14 residues. CDR1 and CDR2 (germline): SGHDN, FVKESK. Trimming removed 4 bases from V and 3 bases from J, with 13 bases in between. Findings of the study overall: Across the ex vivo response, the dominant clonotypes were HLA-C-restricted CMV-specific TCR beta clonotypes.

The material sequenced was cultured CD8+ T cells from PBMCs, taken from culture after CMV antigen stimulation. The source of this sequence is a human donor in good health (CMV status not recorded). Some clones in this sample may be carry-over from other donors' samples. The chain combines TRBV14 with TRBJ2-7; weak D call: TRBD1 (5 bases). This chain's CDR3 is CASSRWGTDYEQYF. CDR3 in DNA: TGTGCCAGCAGCCGGTGGGGCACGGACTACGAGCAGTACTTC.